Below are 20 T cell receptor beta chains sequenced from a single sample in a study of cytomegalovirus exposure and HLA in healthy donors. The PCR was carried out with 60 Vbeta primers and 13 Jbeta primers. The repertoire was sequenced with immunoSEQ multiplex PCR; TCRdb's copy has only in-frame clones and lacks some. The sample gives under 300,000 clones, approximately 84% of which show up once; 2% is in the top ten. Sequencing used PBMCs. These receptors came from a woman aged 40-49 years in good health and CMV-seropositive.

The V and J genes are TRBV11-3 and TRBJ2-1; 12 bases fit TRBD2. Losses at the gene ends were 2 bases for V and 8 bases for J; bases not matched to a gene: 7. Germline loops: CDR1 SGHNT, CDR2 YENEEA. The CDR3 loop spans 16 amino acids. CDR3 coding DNA: TGTGCCAGCAGCTTATATCTAGCGGGAGGGCCCGATGAGCAGTTCTTC. This translates into CASSLYLAGGPDEQFF.

This clone occurred a few times. J is TRBJ1-5 and V is TRBV2; 8 bases are shared with TRBD1. J gave up 0 bases and V 5 bases, and 3 bases lay outside the gene matches. Germline lookup yields CDR1 SNHLY and CDR2 FYNNEI. This CDR3 comprises 15 residues. Here the CDR3 DNA reads TGTGCCAGCAGTAACGACAGGGGTAGCAATCAGCCCCAGCATTTT. Translation gives CASSNDRGSNQPQHF.

This chain links TRBV28 with TRBJ1-4, with 7 positions matching TRBD1. CDR1 and CDR2 (germline): MDHEN, SYDVKM. The CDR3 contains 12 residues. The V and J ends lost 5 bases and 10 bases, in that order; junction bases with no gene match: 4. In nucleotides, the CDR3 is TGTGCCAGCAGTCCTGGACAGGCAAAACTGTTTTTT. Its protein is CASSPGQAKLFF.

The chain links TRBV11-2 to TRBJ2-7; TRBD2 matches 10 bases. From germline, CDR1 is SGHAT and CDR2 FQNNGV. The J segment lost 4 bases and the V segment lost 5 bases, leaving 8 bases of the junction unmatched. This CDR3 spans 15 amino acids. CDR3 sequence reads: CASSPGTSDTYEQYF. The DNA for the CDR3 is TGTGCCAGCAGCCCAGGGACTAGCGATACTTACGAGCAGTACTTC.

CDR3 sequence reads: CAWSVWSLAGSYEQYF. As DNA, the CDR3 is TGTGCCTGGAGTGTGTGGAGTCTAGCGGGATCATACGAGCAGTACTTC. The chain combines TRBV30 with TRBJ2-7; 9 bases map to TRBD2. The germline V gene has CDR1 GTSNPN and CDR2 SVGIG (reference sequence). Losses at the gene ends were 0 bases for V and 4 bases for J; bases not matched to a gene: 10. CDR3 length: 16 amino acids.

The chain employs TRBV6-5 and TRBJ2-7; 7 bases fit TRBD2. CDR3 length: 14 residues. J gave up 4 bases and V 1 base, and 4 bases lay outside the gene matches. Germline assignment: CDR1 MNHEY and CDR2 SVGAGI. The CDR3, as DNA: TGTGCCAGCAGTTACTGGGGAGGGCCGTACGAGCAGTACTTC. This gives the protein CASSYWGGPYEQYF.

The V call is TRBV7-8, the J call TRBJ1-1; TRBD1 is a possible D gene (6 bases). The V and J ends lost 5 bases and 3 bases respectively, with 10 bases between them. Germline assignment: CDR1 SGHVS and CDR2 FQNEAQ. The CDR3 runs 13 residues. The DNA for the CDR3 is TGTGCCAGCAGCCGGGGGGCGTACACTGAAGCTTTCTTT. The encoded protein is CASSRGAYTEAFF.

V usage is TRBV7-9 and J usage is TRBJ2-1; D unresolved. Between the trimmed V and J ends, which lost 0 bases and 7 bases, there was a span of 4 bases. The germline CDR1 and CDR2 sequences are SEHNR and FQNEAQ (reference sequence). CDR3 length equals 12 residues. As DNA, the CDR3 is TGTGCCAGCAGCTTAGCCGAGAATGAGCAGTTCTTC. Translated: CASSLAENEQFF.

Turning to this clone: A read error may account for a junction end that differs from germline. The chain has TRBV7-9 and TRBJ2-2; TRBD2 agrees at 7 bases. The germline V gene encodes CDR1 SEHNR and CDR2 FQNEAQ (reference sequence). The CDR3 is 16 amino acids. CDR3 in DNA: TGTTCCAGCAGCTTCGTTAGCGGGTTGAACACCGGGGAGCTGTTTTTT. Translated: CSSSFVSGLNTGELFF.

This clone came up once. The CDR3 reads CARDRAGEQYF. The DNA of the CDR3 is TGTGCCCGGGACAGGGCGGGAGAGCAGTACTTC. This chain uses TRBV30 with TRBJ2-5; 9 bases are shared with TRBD1. CDR1 and CDR2 (germline): GTSNPN, SVGIG (reference sequence). V shed 8 bases, J shed 11 bases, and the junction held 9 bases outside the gene matches. The CDR3 is 11 residues long.

The chain joins TRBV29-1 to TRBJ2-3; TRBD1 aligns across 11 bases. Germline CDR1 SQVTM, CDR2 ANQGSEA. The V and J ends lost 6 bases and 5 bases, in that order; junction bases with no gene match: 7. The CDR3 covers 14 residues. The CDR3 bases are TGCAGCGTCGGCCGGGACAGGGGGTTAGATACGCAGTATTTT. The encoded protein is CSVGRDRGLDTQYF.

The chain is built from TRBV5-1 and TRBJ2-2, with TRBD2 matching over 9 bases. This CDR3 contains 15 residues. Trimming removed 4 bases from V and 4 bases from J; junction bases left unmatched: 5. CDR1 and CDR2 (germline): SGHRS, YFSETQ. The CDR3 nucleotides read TGCGCCAGCAGCCTGGGACTAGCAGGCACCGGGGAGCTGTTTTTT. Protein: CASSLGLAGTGELFF.

The V and J genes are TRBV5-6 and TRBJ1-1; D not resolved. Per germline, CDR1 SGHDT and CDR2 YYEEEE. Trimming shortened V by 2 bases and J by 1 base, and 15 bases separated the two germline ends. The CDR3 is made up of 16 amino acids. CDR3 coding DNA: TGTGCCAGCAGCTTTTATTCAGGACTGAAGAACACTGAAGCTTTCTTT. It specifies CASSFYSGLKNTEAFF.

The chain carries TRBV28 and TRBJ2-7; 9 bases are a match to TRBD2. Germline CDR1 reads MDHEN; CDR2 reads SYDVKM. This CDR3 contains 17 residues. V shed 5 bases, J shed 2 bases, and the junction held 13 bases outside the gene matches. The CDR3 DNA reads as TGTGCCAGCAGTCCCACCCCTTTGGCGGGAGGGCCCTACGAGCAGTACTTC. Protein: CASSPTPLAGGPYEQYF. Full variable domain (remainder filled in from reference TRBV28 and TRBJ2-7): DVKVTQSSRYLVKRTGEKVFLECVQDMDHENMFWYRQDPGLGLRLIYFSYDVKMKEKGDIPEGYSVSREKKERFSLILESASTNQTSMYLCASSPTPLAGGPYEQYFGPGTRLTVT.

The chain couples TRBV11-3 to TRBJ2-5; 7 nucleotides agree with TRBD1. From germline, CDR1 is SGHNT and CDR2 YENEEA. With 3 bases clipped from V and 1 base from J, the junction kept 8 bases outside the gene matches. This CDR3 comprises 16 residues. CDR3 DNA: TGTGCCAGCAGCTTCGCGGTGGCAGGGGGCCAAGAGACCCAGTACTTC. Encoded protein: CASSFAVAGGQETQYF.

With respect to this clone: At one boundary the junction diverges from the germline segment, which might be a read error. In the same sample, other DNA sequences code for this CDR3. The chain couples TRBV19 to TRBJ1-5; no clear D gene. The CDR3 spans 13 residues. CDR1 is LNHDA and CDR2 is SQIVND in the germline V gene (reference sequence). The CDR3 sequence is CASSITASRAQHF. CDR3 in DNA: TGTGCCAGCAGTATCACAGCTTCTCGTGCCCAGCATTTT. The full variable domain, with the rest looked up from reference TRBV19 and TRBJ1-5, is DGGITQSPKYLFRKEGQNVTLSCEQNLNHDAMYWYRQDPGQGLRLIYYSQIVNDFQKGDIAEGYSVSREKKESFPLTVTSAQKNPTAFYLCASSITASRAQHFGDGTRLSIL.

This rearrangement joins TRBV5-4 to TRBJ2-1, with D perhaps TRBD2 (6 bases). V dropped 4 bases and J dropped 2 bases, with 7 bases sitting between them. Germline values: CDR1 SGHNT, CDR2 YYREEE (reference sequence). The CDR3 is made up of 13 amino acids. CDR3 in DNA: TGTGCCAGCAGCCCTAGCGCCTACAATGAGCAGTTCTTC. Translation gives CASSPSAYNEQFF.

The V call is TRBV4-1, the J call TRBJ2-2; 13 bases match TRBD2. CDR3 length: 21 amino acids. CDR1 is MGHRA, CDR2 YSYEKL, per germline. V lost 0 bases and J lost 5; bases outside the gene matches: 15. The CDR3 DNA is TGCGCCAGCAGCCAAGATCTTTTTGGACTAGCGGGAGTCAGAAATACCGGGGAGCTGTTTTTT. It specifies CASSQDLFGLAGVRNTGELFF.

The CDR3 DNA follows: TGCGCCAGCAGCTTCCTCCCGACTGACTCCTACGAGCAGTACTTC. This translates into CASSFLPTDSYEQYF. The V gene is TRBV5-1, the J gene TRBJ2-7; D is ambiguous. The germline CDR1 and CDR2 sequences are SGHRS and YFSETQ. Trimming removed 2 bases from V and 0 bases from J, with 12 bases in between. The CDR3 is made up of 15 amino acids.

This clone occurred once. The sample contains more than one DNA sequence encoding this CDR3. The chain couples TRBV30 to TRBJ1-1, with D maybe TRBD1 (5 bases). This CDR3 is built from 14 residues. Trimming removed 0 bases from V and 2 bases from J, with 10 bases in between. CDR1 and CDR2 from the germline V gene are GTSNPN and SVGIG (reference sequence). The CDR3 loop reads CAWSVRQGNTEAFF. CDR3 bases: TGTGCCTGGAGTGTACGCCAGGGAAACACTGAAGCTTTCTTT.